Presented here are 18 T cell receptor beta chains from one specimen sequenced in a study of shared clonotypes between healthy human individuals. TCRdb's copy holds only in-frame clones and misses some; the assay was immunoSEQ multiplex PCR. The data show about 1.1 million clones, with 70% to 80% seen just once and about 0.94% held by the top ten. Sequencing used memory CD4+ T cells from PBMCs. Subset reported: CD45RA-negative fraction. The receptors originated from a man between 18 and 35 years old in good health. Some clones in this sample may be carry-over from other donors' samples.

As regards this clone: This sample also contains other DNA sequences that code for the same CDR3. The genes are TRBV7-2 and TRBJ2-1; D may be TRBD2 (6 bases). V was shortened by 1 base and J by 4 bases, with 11 bases between the two germline ends. CDR3 length equals 15 residues. CDR1 is SGHTA and CDR2 is FQGNSA in the germline V gene. In DNA, the CDR3 is TGTGCCAGCAGCTTAGGCCTAGCGCCTTACAATGAGCAGTTCTTC. Translation: CASSLGLAPYNEQFF. The whole variable domain, filled in from reference TRBV7-2 and TRBJ2-1, reads GAGVSQSPSNKVTEKGKDVELRCDPISGHTALYWYRQSLGQGLEFLIYFQGNSAPDKSGLPSDRFSAERTGGSVSTLTIQRTQQEDSAVYLCASSLGLAPYNEQFFGPGTRLTVL.

In this sample, this clone turned up a few times. The chain links TRBV29-1 to TRBJ1-3; D not resolved. The CDR3 length is 13 residues. Trimming removed 5 bases from V and 4 bases from J, with 12 bases in between. Germline V lookup: CDR1 SQVTM, CDR2 ANQGSEA. The CDR3 spells CSVRGPSGNTIYF. The CDR3 DNA reads TGCAGCGTTCGAGGGCCATCCGGAAACACCATATATTTT.

V gene TRBV28 combines with J gene TRBJ2-7, with 14 nucleotides matching TRBD2. The CDR3 has 16 residues. Per germline, CDR1 MDHEN and CDR2 SYDVKM. The V segment lost 5 bases and the J segment 2 bases; nucleotides outside the gene matches: 5. This CDR3 reads CASSGGTSGGTYEQYF. CDR3 nucleotide sequence: TGTGCCAGCAGTGGCGGGACTAGCGGGGGTACCTACGAGCAGTACTTC. The entire variable domain, with the rest obtained from reference TRBV28 and TRBJ2-7, is as follows: DVKVTQSSRYLVKRTGEKVFLECVQDMDHENMFWYRQDPGLGLRLIYFSYDVKMKEKGDIPEGYSVSREKKERFSLILESASTNQTSMYLCASSGGTSGGTYEQYFGPGTRLTVT.

The chain employs TRBV5-1 and TRBJ2-1, with D unclear. This CDR3 has 13 residues. The germline CDR1 and CDR2 sequences are SGHRS and YFSETQ. Trimming stripped 7 bases from V and 1 base from J, with 9 bases between. The CDR3 here is CASRLGSYNEQFF. For the CDR3, the DNA is TGCGCCAGCCGGCTGGGGTCCTACAATGAGCAGTTCTTC.

The chain is built from TRBV6-1 and TRBJ2-6; D gene ambiguous. Germline CDR1 reads MNHNS; CDR2 reads SASEGT. The V gene lost 6 bases and the J gene lost 3 bases, with 6 bases spanning the gap. The CDR3 extends over 13 amino acids. The CDR3 loop reads CASRRVGANVLTF. The CDR3 nucleotides are TGTGCCAGCAGAAGGGTTGGGGCCAACGTCCTGACTTTC.

This clone has only a few counts. V is TRBV18 and J is TRBJ1-2; D is unresolved. Germline-derived CDR1 and CDR2 are KGHSH and LQKENI. The CDR3 extends over 14 amino acids. The germline V and J ends were trimmed by 1 base and 3 bases, with 9 bases remaining between them. CDR3 residues: CASSPLKLDYGYTF. The DNA of the CDR3 is TGTGCCAGCTCACCACTAAAGCTAGACTATGGCTACACCTTC.

V gene TRBV19 combines with J gene TRBJ2-2; D ambiguous. Germline V lookup: CDR1 LNHDA, CDR2 SQIVND (reference sequence). Trimming took 7 bases from V and 8 from J, leaving 8 bases between them. The CDR3 is made up of 11 amino acids. The CDR3 region has the DNA TGTGCCAGTATGGTCCGTGGGGAGCTGTTTTTT. Its protein product is CASMVRGELFF.

The genes are TRBV28 and TRBJ1-2; a weak D match, TRBD1 (6 bases). V gave up 4 bases and J gave up 3 bases, with 6 bases separating them. CDR1 is MDHEN, CDR2 SYDVKM, per germline. The CDR3 contains 12 residues. In nucleotides, the CDR3 is TGTGCCAGCAGTTCAGGGGACTATGGCTACACCTTC. Its translation: CASSSGDYGYTF.

The rearrangement links TRBV28 to TRBJ2-3, with TRBD2 matching over 7 bases. CDR1 is MDHEN and CDR2 is SYDVKM in the germline V gene. V shed 5 bases, J shed 3 bases, and the junction held 8 bases outside the gene matches. This CDR3 is built from 15 residues. The CDR3 bases are TGTGCCAGCAGTGGGCGGGAGCTAGGGACAGATACGCAGTATTTT. It yields the protein CASSGRELGTDTQYF.

This chain joins TRBV21-1 and TRBJ2-7; TRBD2 was called by the table and not checked on the DNA. TRBV21-1 is a pseudogene. The CDR3 consists of 12 residues. The CDR3 nucleotides read TGTGCCAGCGGGCGGGAATATTCCGAGCAGTACTTC. Translating gives CASGREYSEQYF.

The gene calls are TRBV2 and TRBJ2-7; D remains unclear. V lost 7 bases and J lost 6, with 19 bases in between. The CDR3 runs to 14 residues. The germline gives CDR1 SNHLY, CDR2 FYNNEI. The CDR3: CASTTGLQVLEQYF. The CDR3 DNA is TGTGCCAGCACCACCGGCCTTCAAGTCCTCGAGCAGTACTTC.

The J gene is TRBJ1-1, the V gene TRBV28, with 7 bases identical to TRBD1. The ends lost 6 bases at V and 6 bases at J; junction bases unmatched: 13. This CDR3 contains 15 residues. From germline, CDR1 is MDHEN and CDR2 SYDVKM. The CDR3 loop reads CASRTLQGRVAEAFF. The CDR3 bases are TGTGCCAGCAGGACCCTACAGGGGAGAGTCGCTGAAGCTTTCTTT. The full variable domain, completed using reference TRBV28 and TRBJ1-1, is DVKVTQSSRYLVKRTGEKVFLECVQDMDHENMFWYRQDPGLGLRLIYFSYDVKMKEKGDIPEGYSVSREKKERFSLILESASTNQTSMYLCASRTLQGRVAEAFFGQGTRLTVV.

The chain uses TRBV30 and TRBJ1-1; no definite D call. The CDR3 runs 13 residues. CDR1 is GTSNPN and CDR2 is SVGIG in the germline V gene (reference sequence). V was clipped by 1 base and J by 4 bases, with 10 bases between them. As DNA, the CDR3 is TGTGCCTGGAGTGCATCGGAGGGCACTGAAGCTTTCTTT. Translation gives CAWSASEGTEAFF.

The V and J genes are TRBV10-3 and TRBJ2-1; no firm D call. This CDR3 spans 10 amino acids. Germline-derived CDR1 and CDR2 are ENHRY and SYGVKD. The germline V and J ends were trimmed by 11 bases and 4 bases, with 6 bases remaining between them. CDR3: CAVGYNEQFF. The CDR3 bases are TGTGCCGTCGGGTACAATGAGCAGTTCTTC.

The chain uses TRBV4-2 and TRBJ2-7, with 12 bases aligning to TRBD2. The CDR3 totals 15 residues. Germline-derived CDR1 and CDR2 are LGHNA and YNFKEQ. The V gene end was trimmed by 2 bases and the J gene end by 6 bases; junction bases not matched to a gene: 5. Here the CDR3 DNA reads TGTGCCAGCAGCCAACTAGCGGGAGGGGTACTCGAGCAGTACTTC. Translation gives CASSQLAGGVLEQYF.

This clone was counted many times. The chain combines TRBV28 with TRBJ1-1, with TRBD1 matching over 7 bases. V gave up 4 bases and J gave up 5 bases; unmatched junction bases: 10. Germline V lookup: CDR1 MDHEN, CDR2 SYDVKM. This CDR3 region has 15 residues. The DNA of the CDR3 is TGTGCCAGCAGTTCCTGGACAGGAGGGGGAACTGAAGCTTTCTTT. Translated, it gives CASSSWTGGGTEAFF.

This chain joins TRBV5-4 and TRBJ2-5, with TRBD2 as a possible D gene (7 bases). V shed 2 bases and J shed 3 bases, with 11 bases lying between them. CDR1 is SGHNT and CDR2 is YYREEE in the germline V gene (reference sequence). The CDR3 is 14 residues long. The CDR3 nucleotides read TGTGCCAGCAGCTTTTCGGGGGGCAAAGAGACCCAGTACTTC. It codes for CASSFSGGKETQYF.

This clone was observed a single time. This CDR3 is also generated by other DNA sequences in the sample. The rearrangement links TRBV27 to TRBJ2-1, with 10 bases fitting TRBD2. The CDR3 sequence is 15 residues long. The trim removed 6 bases at V and 6 bases at J, leaving 8 bases unmatched. Germline V lookup: CDR1 MNHEY, CDR2 SMNVEV (reference sequence). CDR3 residues: CASRPLASGSNEQFF. Here the CDR3 DNA reads TGTGCCAGCAGACCCTTGGCTAGCGGGAGCAATGAGCAGTTCTTC.